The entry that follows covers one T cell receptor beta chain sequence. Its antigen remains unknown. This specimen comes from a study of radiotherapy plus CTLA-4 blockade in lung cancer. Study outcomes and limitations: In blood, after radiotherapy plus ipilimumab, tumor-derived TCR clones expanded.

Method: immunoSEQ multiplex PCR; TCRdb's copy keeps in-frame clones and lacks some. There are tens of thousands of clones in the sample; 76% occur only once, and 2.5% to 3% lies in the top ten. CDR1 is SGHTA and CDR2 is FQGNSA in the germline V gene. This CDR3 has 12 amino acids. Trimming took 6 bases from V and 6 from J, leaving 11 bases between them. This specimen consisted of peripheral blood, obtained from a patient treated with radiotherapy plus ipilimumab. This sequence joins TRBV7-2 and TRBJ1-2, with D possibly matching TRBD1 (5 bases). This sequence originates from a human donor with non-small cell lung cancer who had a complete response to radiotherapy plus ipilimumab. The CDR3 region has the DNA TGTGCCAGCAGTCCCCAGGGCCATGGCTACACCTTC. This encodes CASSPQGHGYTF.